Following are 14 T cell receptor beta chains from one sample sequenced in a study of T cell repertoires in cytomegalovirus infection. TCRdb re-analysed the reads in MiXCR, keeping a single row per CDR3 protein. The table includes 150,000 to 200,000 distinct CDR3 sequences, 13% to 15% detected once. Input material: PBMCs. The source is a human donor in good health (CMV status not recorded). Some clones in this sample may be carry-over from other donors' samples.

The V gene is TRBV29-1, the J gene TRBJ2-6, with D tentatively TRBD2 (6 bases). Germline V gives CDR1 SQVTM, CDR2 ANQGSEA. Trimming took off 5 bases at V and 0 bases at J, with 11 bases between the two ends. This CDR3 contains 15 residues. The CDR3 DNA reads as TGCAGCGTTCGGGACTCGGGCTCTGGGGCCAACGTCCTGACTTTC. Protein: CSVRDSGSGANVLTF.

This clonotype was seen ten or more times. The chain combines TRBV11-2 with TRBJ1-5; unclear D gene. CDR3 size: 13 residues. V gave up 3 bases and J gave up 8 bases, with 11 bases separating them. The germline gives CDR1 SGHAT, CDR2 FQNNGV. The CDR3 is CASSFATRKPQHF. CDR3 nucleotides: TGTGCCAGCAGCTTCGCCACCCGTAAGCCCCAGCATTTT.

V usage is TRBV27 and J usage is TRBJ2-7; no definite D call. V was pared by 8 bases and J by 6 bases, with 11 bases between. Germline V gene data show CDR1 as MNHEY and CDR2 as SMNVEV (reference sequence). The CDR3 covers 11 residues. This chain's CDR3 is CASSTRGEQYF. Here the CDR3 DNA reads TGTGCCAGCTCGACCCGTGGCGAGCAGTACTTC.

This clonotype was counted many times. This chain uses TRBV11-2 with TRBJ1-1, with D perhaps TRBD1 (6 bases). Trimming cost V 4 bases and J 6 bases, with 15 bases left between them. The CDR3 consists of 14 residues. Germline V gene sequence: CDR1 SGHAT, CDR2 FQNNGV. The CDR3 DNA reads as TGTGCCAGCAGCTCCTTAAGGGGGAGGGCTGAAGCTTTCTTT. The encoded protein is CASSSLRGRAEAFF.

This clonotype was observed many times. This chain joins TRBV28 and TRBJ2-1; TRBD2 matches at 13 bases. The CDR3 has 15 amino acids. Germline-derived CDR1 and CDR2 are MDHEN and SYDVKM. J lost 8 bases, V lost 4 bases, and 5 bases had no gene match. The DNA for the CDR3 is TGTGCCAGCAGTTCACTAGCGGGAGGGTTGGATGAGCAGTTCTTC. It is translated as CASSSLAGGLDEQFF.

This clonotype has only a few counts. The chain has TRBV23-1 and TRBJ1-1; D might be TRBD1 (5 bases). TRBV23-1 is noted as an ORF with a role that remains uncertain. The CDR3 totals 16 residues. The V and J ends lost 10 bases and 2 bases respectively, with 23 bases between them. The DNA of the CDR3 is TGCGCCATTCCGTTCCGGTTGTGGACAAATAACACTGAAGCTTTCTTT. It codes for CAIPFRLWTNNTEAFF.

The sample holds a few counts of this clonotype. J is TRBJ1-4 and V is TRBV20-1; D is ambiguous. The CDR3 spans 14 residues. V lost 3 bases to trimming and J lost 5 bases, with 13 bases between them. The germline V gene encodes CDR1 DFQATT and CDR2 SNEGSKA (reference sequence). The CDR3 region is CSARPGVLNEKLFF. The CDR3 bases are TGCAGTGCTAGGCCGGGCGTTCTCAATGAAAAACTGTTTTTT.

A few counts support this clonotype. The rearrangement links TRBV6-5 to TRBJ2-7, with 10 bases lining up with TRBD1. This CDR3 has 17 residues. Unmatched junction bases numbered 12, after V lost 6 bases and J lost 1 base. The V gene's germline CDR1 is MNHEY and CDR2 SVGAGI. In nucleotides, the CDR3 is TGTGCCAGCAGGTTTACCGGGACAGGGGAAGGTTCCTACGAGCAGTACTTC. Its protein is CASRFTGTGEGSYEQYF.

This clonotype was seen many times. The CDR3 DNA reads as TGTGCCAGCAGCCAAAAAGGGGGCTACACCTTC. The encoded protein is CASSQKGGYTF. The chain carries TRBV7-2 and TRBJ1-2; D uncertain. Germline assignment: CDR1 SGHTA and CDR2 FQGNSA. The CDR3 is made up of 11 amino acids. Trimming took 5 bases from V and 8 from J, leaving 9 bases between them.

This clonotype has at least ten counts. The chain joins TRBV12-3 or TRBV12-4 to TRBJ1-2; D may be TRBD1 (6 bases). CDR3 length equals 14 residues. Between the trimmed V and J ends, which lost 5 bases and 2 bases, there was a span of 12 bases. This chain's CDR3 is CASSPGQGNYGYTF. For the CDR3, the DNA is TGTGCCAGCAGTCCCGGGCAGGGGAACTATGGCTACACCTTC.

The rearrangement links TRBV20-1 to TRBJ2-7; 8 nucleotides match TRBD1. Germline CDR1 and CDR2: DFQATT and SNEGSKA (reference sequence). This CDR3 comprises 13 residues. The CDR3, as DNA: TGCAGCGCAAAAGACAGGGGACTGTACGAGCAGTACTTC. It is translated as CSAKDRGLYEQYF.

This clonotype was found a few times. The CDR3, as DNA: TGTGCCAGCAGTGAAGCGCGGCGGGGGGAGCAGTTCTTC. Protein product: CASSEARRGEQFF. V and J are TRBV2 and TRBJ2-1, with 7 bases identical to TRBD2. The germline CDR1 and CDR2 sequences are SNHLY and FYNNEI. The CDR3 is made up of 13 amino acids. The junction had 3 bases not matched to a gene; V was cut back by 0 bases and J by 10 bases. The variable domain in full, with the rest retrieved from reference TRBV2 and TRBJ2-1, is EPEVTQTPSHQVTQMGQEVILRCVPISNHLYFYWYRQILGQKVEFLVSFYNNEISEKSEIFDDQFSVERPDGSNFTLKIRSTKLEDSAMYFCASSEARRGEQFFGPGTRLTVL.

The chain carries TRBV5-1 and TRBJ1-1, with TRBD1 as a possible D gene (6 bases). V lost 8 bases and J 4 bases, leaving 12 bases between the germline ends. The germline CDR1 and CDR2 sequences are SGHRS and YFSETQ. The CDR3 covers 12 residues. The CDR3 sequence is CASGGGGTEAFF. CDR3 nucleotides: TGCGCCAGTGGGGGGGGCGGCACTGAAGCTTTCTTT.

This clonotype was recorded a few times. The V call is TRBV5-1, the J call TRBJ2-5, with D possibly TRBD1 on 6 matching bases. The V end lost 3 bases, the J end lost 1 base, and 13 bases lay between the germline ends. Germline V gene lookup returns CDR1 SGHRS and CDR2 YFSETQ. The CDR3 loop spans 15 amino acids. The CDR3 loop reads CASSSTGQPQETQYF. The CDR3, as DNA: TGCGCCAGCAGCTCGACTGGACAGCCCCAAGAGACCCAGTACTTC. Together with reference TRBV5-1 and TRBJ2-5, the CDR3 gives the full variable domain: KAGVTQTPRYLIKTRGQQVTLSCSPISGHRSVSWYQQTPGQGLQFLFEYFSETQRNKGNFPGRFSGRQFSNSRSEMNVSTLELGDSALYLCASSSTGQPQETQYFGPGTRLLVL.